This T cell receptor beta chain was captured in a study of identical twins. Study-wide results and caveats: Among out-of-frame alpha sequences shared by twins, low generation probability occurred in excess.

With regard to this clonotype: Its antigen is undetermined.

Using its own MiXCR run on the 5' RACE reads, TCRdb lists one record per CDR3 protein. The table has under 300,000 distinct CDR3 sequences, 6% to 7% seen once. The germline V gene encodes CDR1 SGHRS and CDR2 YFSETQ. Trimming removed 4 bases at V and 9 bases at J, with 20 bases between. The CDR3 extends over 16 amino acids. Every donor was a healthy Caucasian. These records were also assigned to another study, of T cells expressing NK-cell markers. From that report: These same clonotypes (in several donors) also led the CD3+CD56-NKG2C+ fraction. Expanded NKG2C+ T cell clones were not confirmed as HCMV-specific.

This chain connects TRBV5-1 to TRBJ1-6; possible D gene TRBD1, 5 bases. The sequence derives from a woman between 18 and 29 years old in good health. The sample comprised CD8+ T cells sorted from blood. The CDR3 loop reads CASSRGGWGEISPLHF. The CDR3, as DNA: TGCGCCAGCAGCCGGGGGGGATGGGGTGAAATTTCACCCCTCCACTTT.